Listed below are T cell receptor beta chains from one sample, sequenced in a study of response to subunit inactivated influenza vaccine. TCRdb ran MiXCR on the RT-PCR reads and lists one entry per CDR3 protein. The sample consists of over 750,000 distinct CDR3 sequences, less than 25% of them appearing once. The material sequenced was PBMCs from blood, taken 4 to 6 days after vaccination. The origin of the receptors is a man aged 45-60 years who received an inactivated influenza vaccine. The CDR3 runs from the conserved cysteine through the conserved F or W. A D gene is named only where the DNA matches it firmly. Not all rows give a size; the values are once, few, many and, for expanded clones, a class.

>TRBV27|.|TRBJ2-3|many
TGTGCCAGCAGTTGGGGGTATGGTACAGATACGCAGTATTTT
CASSWGYGTDTQYF
>TRBV7-9|.|TRBJ2-1|few
TGTGCCAGCAGCTCCCGTGCCAGGGTCAATGAGCAGTTCTTC
CASSSRARVNEQFF
>TRBV25-1|.|TRBJ2-5|few
TGTGCCAGCAGGGGGGGCCCAGAGGAGACCCAGTACTTC
CASRGGPEETQYF
>TRBV20-1|.|TRBJ2-5|.
TGCAGTGCTAGAGATGGGTCAGGGTACGCAGAGACCCAGTACTTC
CSARDGSGYAETQYF
>TRBV20-1|.|TRBJ2-4|few
TGCAGTGCTAGAGAACTACAGGGCCTTTACAAAAACATTCAGTACTTC
CSARELQGLYKNIQYF
>TRBV7-9|.|TRBJ1-1|.
TGTGCCAGCAGCCACCCCCCAGGGAACACTGAAGCTTTCTTT
CASSHPPGNTEAFF
>TRBV6-5|TRBD2|TRBJ2-7|many
TGTGCCAGCAGTTACTCTCTAGCGGGAGAAAGGGAGCAGTACTTC
CASSYSLAGEREQYF
>TRBV20-1|.|TRBJ2-1|few
TGCAGTGCTCCTCGGGTAATGGAGCATGAGCAGTTCTTC
CSAPRVMEHEQFF
>TRBV4-2|.|TRBJ1-1|.
TGTGCCAGCAGCCCCGACGCCCGGTGGGGGCAGGGTATGAACACTGAAGCTTTCTTT
CASSPDARWGQGMNTEAFF
>TRBV7-2|TRBD2|TRBJ2-2|.
TGTGCCAGCAGCTTAAGACTAGCTGGCACCGGGGAGCTGTTTTTT
CASSLRLAGTGELFF
>TRBV5-1|.|TRBJ2-1|.
TGCGCCAGCAGCAGAACCGGGAGTTCGGACGTTGATGAGCAGTTCTTC
CASSRTGSSDVDEQFF
>TRBV7-2|TRBD2|TRBJ2-1|few
TGTGCCAGCAGCTCCTTGACTAGCGGGGAACCCTACAATGAGCAGTTCTTC
CASSSLTSGEPYNEQFF
>TRBV18|TRBD2|TRBJ2-1|few
TGTGCCAGCTCACCATCTAGCGGAGGCAGCTATGAGCAGTTCTTC
CASSPSSGGSYEQFF
>TRBV4-1|.|TRBJ2-1|few
TGCGCCAGCAGTCACTACCCGGGCACAGGGCCAGCCTCCTACAATGAGCAGTTCTTC
CASSHYPGTGPASYNEQFF
>TRBV12-3/TRBV12-4|TRBD2|TRBJ2-5|few
TGTGCCACCCGACTAGCGGGAGAAGAGACCCAGTACTTC
CATRLAGEETQYF
>TRBV28|.|TRBJ2-4|.
TGTGCCAGCAGGACCAGGGTCCTAGGCAAAAACATTCAGTACTTC
CASRTRVLGKNIQYF
>TRBV6-5|.|TRBJ1-3|few
TGTGCCAGCAGTTACTCGAACAAAGGTGGAAACACCATATATTTT
CASSYSNKGGNTIYF
>TRBV7-2|.|TRBJ1-1|few
TGTGCCAGCAGCCAACACAGGGTAGGAATGAACACTGAAGCTTTCTTT
CASSQHRVGMNTEAFF
>TRBV4-3|.|TRBJ1-5|few
TGCGCCAGCAGCCAAAGGATCGGGGAGCCCCAGCATTTT
CASSQRIGEPQHF
>TRBV7-2|TRBD2|TRBJ2-1|once
TGTGCCAGCAGTCAACTGCCGGGACTAGCGGGGGGGCAGTTCTTC
CASSQLPGLAGGQFF
>TRBV4-3|.|TRBJ2-1|many
TGCGCCAGCAGCCAAGGGGACCAGAGCTCCTACAATGAGCAGTTCTTC
CASSQGDQSSYNEQFF
>TRBV7-9|.|TRBJ2-7|.
TGTGCCAGCAGCACCCGAAGTTTCGCCTACGAGCAGTACTTC
CASSTRSFAYEQYF
>TRBV11-2|TRBD2|TRBJ2-5|.
TGTGCCAGCAGCCCTAGGGGGGCCACTAGCGGGGGGTTCCAAGAGACCCAGTACTTC
CASSPRGATSGGFQETQYF
>TRBV4-3|.|TRBJ2-1|.
TGCGCCAGCAGCCAAGATTGGTGGAACAATGAGCAGTTCTTC
CASSQDWWNNEQFF
>TRBV12-3/TRBV12-4|TRBD1|TRBJ2-4|.
TGTGCCAGCAGCCCGGGACAGTTAGCCAAAAACATTCAGTACTTC
CASSPGQLAKNIQYF
>TRBV7-2|.|TRBJ2-7|many
TGTGCCAGCAGTTATGACAGAACCTACGAGCAGTACTTC
CASSYDRTYEQYF
>TRBV3-1|TRBD2|TRBJ2-3|.
TGTGCCAGCAGCTGGGGGACTAGCGGAAGTAGCACAGATACGCAGTATTTT
CASSWGTSGSSTDTQYF
>TRBV28|.|TRBJ2-2|.
TGTGCCAGCAGGACTCCCACCTATACCGGGGAGCTGTTTTTT
CASRTPTYTGELFF
>TRBV9|.|TRBJ2-3|few
TGTGCCAGCAGCGTGCTGGACTATAGCACAGATACGCAGTATTTT
CASSVLDYSTDTQYF
>TRBV20-1|.|TRBJ2-3|.
TGCAGCCCGAGCGCAGGCAGCACAGATACGCAGTATTTT
CSPSAGSTDTQYF
>TRBV28|TRBD1|TRBJ2-1|.
TGTGCCAGCAGTTCTTACAGGGGGCTCGGTGAGCAGTTCTTC
CASSSYRGLGEQFF
>TRBV7-8|.|TRBJ2-7|.
TGTGCCAGCAGCTTCACTTCGACGGGGGTGGAGCAGTACTTC
CASSFTSTGVEQYF
>TRBV7-9|TRBD2|TRBJ2-1|many
TGTGCCAGCAGCTTTGCTAGCGGGCGACCCAATGAGCAGTTCTTC
CASSFASGRPNEQFF
>TRBV20-1|TRBD2|TRBJ2-7|few
TGCAGTGCTAGAGACCCCGTTGAGGGGAGGGTCCCCTACGAGCAGTACTTC
CSARDPVEGRVPYEQYF
>TRBV20-1|TRBD1|TRBJ1-5|.
TGCAGTGCTAGATCACCGACAGGGCTCGGTCAGCCCCAGCATTTT
CSARSPTGLGQPQHF
>TRBV11-2|TRBD1|TRBJ1-2|.
TGTGCCAGCAGCTCGGGACAGGGGGCGTCCTATGGCTACACCTTC
CASSSGQGASYGYTF
>TRBV7-2|.|TRBJ1-6|.
TGTGCCAGCAGCCTGTTAACTTCACCCCTCCACTTT
CASSLLTSPLHF
>TRBV6-2/TRBV6-3|TRBD1|TRBJ1-1|few
TGTGCCAGCAGGAAAATCCGGACAGGGCCCACTGAAGCTTTCTTT
CASRKIRTGPTEAFF
>TRBV5-1|.|TRBJ2-1|few
TGCGCCAGCAGCTTGGTGGCGAGCGAAAACAATGAGCAGTTCTTC
CASSLVASENNEQFF
>TRBV7-2|.|TRBJ2-7|.
TGTGCCAGCAGCCGATTTTCCCCGACATACGAGCAGTACTTC
CASSRFSPTYEQYF
>TRBV4-1|.|TRBJ1-5|.
TGCGCCAGCAGCCAAGATTGGGGTCTCACTAATCAGCCCCAGCATTTT
CASSQDWGLTNQPQHF
>TRBV4-2|.|TRBJ2-3|once
TGTGCCAGCAGCCAAGGTTGGGCAGAGGCCACAGATACGCAGTATTTT
CASSQGWAEATDTQYF
>TRBV20-1|.|TRBJ1-6|few
TGCAGTGGTGATGGGGACCGAGAGGATTCACCCCTCCACTTT
CSGDGDREDSPLHF
>TRBV7-2|TRBD2|TRBJ2-7|.
TGTGCCAGCAGCTTCTCTAGCGGGAGAAGCGAGCAGTACTTC
CASSFSSGRSEQYF
>TRBV5-1|TRBD1|TRBJ2-7|few
TGCGCCAGCAGCTTGGGGTCGGGACAGGGGGCCGAGCAGTACTTC
CASSLGSGQGAEQYF
>TRBV29-1|TRBD1|TRBJ2-1|few
TGCAGCGTTAAGGGACAGAGACACAATGAGCAGTTCTTC
CSVKGQRHNEQFF
>TRBV10-3|.|TRBJ1-3|medium-sized
TGTGCCATCAGTGAAAGCAGCTCTGGAAACACCATATATTTT
CAISESSSGNTIYF
>TRBV5-1|.|TRBJ1-4|.
TGCGCCAGCAGCTTGAACCCTACAGGATCAACTAATGAAAAACTGTTTTTT
CASSLNPTGSTNEKLFF
>TRBV5-1|TRBD2|TRBJ2-7|few
TGCGCCAGCAGCTTTGGGGCGGGGGGGTACGAGCAGTACTTC
CASSFGAGGYEQYF
>TRBV29-1|.|TRBJ2-7|.
TGCAGCATGACCTTGGGGCCAGGATCCGAGCAGTACTTC
CSMTLGPGSEQYF
>TRBV20-1|TRBD2|TRBJ2-7|few
TGCAGTGCTAGACCCGTGGTAGCGGGAACCTACGAGCAGTACTTC
CSARPVVAGTYEQYF
>TRBV20-1|.|TRBJ1-6|few
TGCAGTGCTAGGAGGGGAAGCTCCTATAATTCACCCCTCCACTTT
CSARRGSSYNSPLHF
>TRBV12-3/TRBV12-4|TRBD2|TRBJ2-5|many
TGTGCCAGCAGTTTTAAGCGGGGGGGAGAGACCCAGTACTTC
CASSFKRGGETQYF
>TRBV5-1|.|TRBJ1-1|.
TGCGCCAGCAGCTCGGGTCCCGGGGTGAACACTGAAGCTTTCTTT
CASSSGPGVNTEAFF